The 14 T cell receptor beta chains in this list originate from one sample, sequenced in a study of shared clonotypes between healthy human individuals. Naive CD8 populations comprised CD45RO-negative cells positively selected for CCR7, excluding terminally differentiated effector memory CD45RA+ cells. Assay used: immunoSEQ multiplex PCR; TCRdb lists only in-frame clones, some missing. The sample records around 610,000 clones, 95% to 96% being singletons. The sequenced material came from naive CD8+ T cells sorted from blood. Receptor source: a woman in her thirties in good health.

The chain uses TRBV27 and TRBJ2-7, with a tentative D call TRBD2 (6 bases). Per germline, CDR1 MNHEY and CDR2 SMNVEV (reference sequence). V gave up 2 bases and J gave up 7 bases, with 12 bases separating them. The CDR3 length is 13 residues. CDR3 sequence: CASSLAGGEEQYF. CDR3 DNA: TGTGCCAGCAGTTTAGCGGGCGGGGAGGAGCAGTACTTC.

This chain connects TRBV7-6 to TRBJ2-7; 7 bases agree with TRBD1. Germline lookup yields CDR1 SGHVS and CDR2 FNYEAQ. Trimming took 6 bases from V and 0 from J; bases not matched to a gene: 2. The CDR3 spans 13 residues. The CDR3 here is CASSRGHSYEQYF. DNA of the CDR3: TGTGCCAGCAGTAGGGGGCACTCCTACGAGCAGTACTTC.

The chain is built from TRBV27 and TRBJ2-7; 8 bases map to TRBD1. CDR1 and CDR2 from the germline V gene are MNHEY and SMNVEV (reference sequence). There are 13 residues in the CDR3. The CDR3 nucleotides read TGTGCAGTAAAAGGCGGGACAGGCTACGAGCAGTACTTC. Its translation is CAVKGGTGYEQYF.

The genes are TRBV27 and TRBJ2-1; D is undetermined. The ends were cut back, 5 bases at V and 1 base at J, with 12 bases in the middle. The germline V gene has CDR1 MNHEY and CDR2 SMNVEV (reference sequence). This CDR3 is 15 amino acids long. CDR3 protein: CASSPDMGSYNEQFF. CDR3 coding DNA: TGTGCCAGCAGTCCAGACATGGGATCCTACAATGAGCAGTTCTTC.

J is TRBJ2-7 and V is TRBV4-2; the match to TRBD2 covers 10 bases. CDR3 size: 15 residues. The junction had 7 bases not matched to a gene; V was cut back by 5 bases and J by 3 bases. Germline CDR1 is LGHNA and CDR2 is YNFKEQ. The CDR3 loop reads CASSYGLAESYEQYF. CDR3 in DNA: TGTGCCAGCAGCTATGGACTAGCGGAAAGCTACGAGCAGTACTTC.

The gene calls are TRBV12-2 and TRBJ2-7. TRBV12-2 is an annotated pseudogene. The CDR3 is 16 residues long. CDR3: CASRLVEGRGTYEQYF. In nucleotides, the CDR3 is TGTGCAAGTCGCTTAGTGGAGGGCAGGGGAACCTACGAGCAGTACTTC.

This sequence joins TRBV10-1 and TRBJ2-7; possibly TRBD1 or TRBD2 for D (5 bases each). The CDR3 consists of 14 residues. Germline V gives CDR1 WNHNN, CDR2 SYGVQD (reference sequence). Deletions cut 0 bases from V and 5 bases from J, with 11 bases between. The CDR3 loop is CASSESAGRDEQYF. The CDR3 DNA sequence: TGCGCCAGCAGTGAGTCGGCAGGGCGGGACGAGCAGTACTTC.

The rearrangement joins TRBV13 to TRBJ2-7; TRBD1 is a possible D gene (7 bases). The germline V gene has CDR1 PRHDT and CDR2 FYEKMQ (reference sequence). The CDR3 runs 13 residues. V gave up 4 bases and J gave up 7 bases, with 14 bases separating them. The CDR3 loop is CASSSLQGTEQYF. CDR3 bases: TGTGCCAGCAGCTCCCTACAGGGGACTGAGCAGTACTTC. The full variable domain, in which reference TRBV13 and TRBJ2-7 provide the parts outside the CDR3, is AAGVIQSPRHLIKEKRETATLKCYPIPRHDTVYWYQQGPGQDPQFLISFYEKMQSDKGSIPDRFSAQQFSDYHSELNMSSLELGDSALYFCASSSLQGTEQYFGPGTRLTVT.

V usage is TRBV5-5 and J usage is TRBJ2-7; D gene unclear. Germline loops: CDR1 SGHKS, CDR2 YYEKEE (reference sequence). The V end was cut by 5 bases, the J end by 2 bases, with 14 bases between. The CDR3 has 14 amino acids. The CDR3 nucleotides are TGTGCCAGCAGTTACGACGTGGCAACCTACGAGCAGTACTTC. Its protein product is CASSYDVATYEQYF. Supplemented by reference TRBV5-5 and TRBJ2-7, the full variable domain reads DAGVTQSPTHLIKTRGQQVTLRCSPISGHKSVSWYQQVLGQGPQFIFQYYEKEERGRGNFPDRFSARQFPNYSSELNVNALLLGDSALYLCASSYDVATYEQYFGPGTRLTVT.

The J gene is TRBJ2-7, the V gene TRBV5-1; D uncertain. V was shortened by 6 bases and J by 3 bases, with 19 bases between the two germline ends. This CDR3 region has 15 residues. From germline, CDR1 is SGHRS and CDR2 YFSETQ. The CDR3 coding sequence is TGCGCCAGCAAAGGCAGTGGATTCGCGGACTACGAGCAGTACTTC. This gives the protein CASKGSGFADYEQYF. Full variable domain (remainder filled in from reference TRBV5-1 and TRBJ2-7): KAGVTQTPRYLIKTRGQQVTLSCSPISGHRSVSWYQQTPGQGLQFLFEYFSETQRNKGNFPGRFSGRQFSNSRSEMNVSTLELGDSALYLCASKGSGFADYEQYFGPGTRLTVT.

This clone was picked up one time. The chain is built from TRBV6-5 and TRBJ1-1; unclear D gene. Trimming shortened V by 5 bases and J by 2 bases, and 9 bases separated the two germline ends. Germline V gene lookup returns CDR1 MNHEY and CDR2 SVGAGI. This CDR3 comprises 13 residues. CDR3 bases: TGTGCCAGCAGTCAACCCCCAAACACTGAAGCTTTCTTT. This encodes CASSQPPNTEAFF.

With respect to this clone: The sample holds other DNA sequences that translate to the same CDR3. The chain is built from TRBV27 and TRBJ2-3; 11 bases map to TRBD2. This CDR3 is built from 15 residues. Trimming at V came to 5 bases and at J to 2 bases, leaving 3 bases not matched to a gene. The germline CDR1 and CDR2 sequences are MNHEY and SMNVEV (reference sequence). The CDR3 loop is CASSLLAGVTDTQYF. CDR3 coding DNA: TGTGCCAGCAGTCTACTAGCGGGAGTCACAGATACGCAGTATTTT.

This chain links TRBV27 with TRBJ2-7; 7 bases are shared with TRBD1. This CDR3 is built from 14 residues. From germline, CDR1 is MNHEY and CDR2 SMNVEV (reference sequence). The V and J ends lost 3 bases and 5 bases, in that order; junction bases with no gene match: 7. This CDR3 reads CASSFGQGVHEQYF. In DNA form, the CDR3 reads TGTGCCAGCAGTTTTGGGCAGGGGGTCCACGAGCAGTACTTC.

V and J are TRBV4-1 and TRBJ2-2; no definite D call. The CDR3 covers 16 residues. Trimming shortened V by 4 bases and J by 0 bases, and 12 bases separated the two germline ends. Germline CDR1 and CDR2: MGHRA and YSYEKL. The CDR3 is CASSPLGWSNTGELFF. CDR3 DNA sequence: TGCGCCAGCAGCCCCTTAGGGTGGTCGAACACCGGGGAGCTGTTTTTT.